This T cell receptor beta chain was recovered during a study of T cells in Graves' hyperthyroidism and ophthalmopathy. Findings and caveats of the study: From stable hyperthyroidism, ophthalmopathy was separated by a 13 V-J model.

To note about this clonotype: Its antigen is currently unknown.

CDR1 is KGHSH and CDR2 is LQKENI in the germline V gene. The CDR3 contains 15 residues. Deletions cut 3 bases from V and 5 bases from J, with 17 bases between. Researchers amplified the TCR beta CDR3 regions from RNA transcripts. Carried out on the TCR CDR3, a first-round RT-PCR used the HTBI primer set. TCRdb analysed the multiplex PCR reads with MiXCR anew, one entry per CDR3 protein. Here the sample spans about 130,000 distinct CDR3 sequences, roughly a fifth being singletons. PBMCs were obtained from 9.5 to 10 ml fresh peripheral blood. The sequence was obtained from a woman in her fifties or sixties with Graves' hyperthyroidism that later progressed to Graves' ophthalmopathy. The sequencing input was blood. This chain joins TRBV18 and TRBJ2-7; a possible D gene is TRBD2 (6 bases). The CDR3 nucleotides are TGTGCCAGCTCACCGGGCGGGGCTGATTTCGACGAGCAGTACTTC. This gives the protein CASSPGGADFDEQYF.